This is a list of T cell receptor beta chains from one sample in a study of shared clonotypes between healthy human individuals. The data were produced by immunoSEQ multiplex PCR, yet TCRdb's version contains in-frame clones alone and is incomplete. The sample includes under 150,000 clones, about 67% of them seen just once. What was sequenced was memory CD8+ T cells sorted from blood. The receptors were gathered from a woman in her 30s in good health. Both conserved end residues are part of each CDR3. D genes are given only for firm matches. Not all rows give a size; the values are once, few, many and, for expanded clones, a class.

CDR3 length	D gene	V gene	J gene	clone size	CDR3 DNA	CDR3 protein
13	NA	TRBV29-1	TRBJ2-3	once	TGCAGCGTTCGGGAGAGCTCACCAGATACGCAGTATTTT	CSVRESSPDTQYF
14	NA	TRBV11-3	TRBJ1-1	NA	TGTGCCAGCAGCTTCTCAGGAAGCAACACTGAAGCTTTCTTT	CASSFSGSNTEAFF
14	TRBD2	TRBV29-1	TRBJ2-3	NA	TGCAGCGTTCCTTCTCTAGCGGGAGCAGATACGCAGTATTTT	CSVPSLAGADTQYF
15	TRBD1	TRBV9	TRBJ2-1	NA	TGTGCCAGCAGCGTCAGGGGGAGTATCTACAATGAGCAGTTCTTC	CASSVRGSIYNEQFF
15	TRBD1	TRBV6-9	TRBJ1-5	NA	TGTGCCGGATCAAACGACAGGGTCCGTGATCAGCCCCAGCATTTT	CAGSNDRVRDQPQHF
17	NA	TRBV10-3	TRBJ2-7	NA	TGTGCCATCAGTGGGGGGGGCCGCCCCCTGAGCTCCTACGAGCAGTACTTC	CAISGGGRPLSSYEQYF
13	NA	TRBV27	TRBJ1-1	NA	TGTGCCAGCAGTTTAGGCAGAGTCACTGAAGCTTTCTTT	CASSLGRVTEAFF
15	TRBD1	TRBV28	TRBJ1-2	NA	TGTGCCAGCAGTCCACAGGACAGGGGGCCCTTTGGCTACACCTTC	CASSPQDRGPFGYTF
14	NA	TRBV10-3	TRBJ2-3	NA	TGTGCCACCCTACAGGTAGTGGGCACAGATACGCAGTATTTT	CATLQVVGTDTQYF
13	NA	TRBV2	TRBJ1-1	NA	TGTGCCAGCAGTGAAGTGCAGGACACTGAAGCTTTCTTT	CASSEVQDTEAFF
12	NA	TRBV28	TRBJ1-5	NA	TGTGCCAGCAGTTTCCACAATCAGCCCCAGCATTTT	CASSFHNQPQHF
13	NA	TRBV6-4	TRBJ2-1	NA	TGTGCCAGCAGTGTTGAACCCCACAATGAGCAGTTCTTC	CASSVEPHNEQFF
11	NA	TRBV27	TRBJ2-7	NA	TGTGCCGGCGCCCCACCCCGACATATATACTTC	CAGAPPRHIYF
16	TRBD2	TRBV2	TRBJ2-4	NA	TGTGCCAGCAATCTAGCGGGAGACGCGGCCAAAAACATTCAGTACTTC	CASNLAGDAAKNIQYF
13	NA	TRBV6-4	TRBJ2-7	NA	TGTGCCAGCAGACCCCTCTGCCTCTACGAGCAGTACTTC	CASRPLCLYEQYF
11	NA	TRBV20-1	TRBJ2-7	once	TGCAGTGCTAGCGGGCCTAGGGTGCAGTACTTC	CSASGPRVQYF
13	NA	TRBV9	TRBJ2-1	few	TGTGCCAGCAGCGTAGCTTGGGGGAATGAGCAGTTCTTC	CASSVAWGNEQFF
15	NA	TRBV5-4	TRBJ2-5	NA	TGTGCCAGCAGCTTGGGGGGCGGCCCAGGGGAGACCCAGTACTTC	CASSLGGGPGETQYF
14	TRBD2	TRBV15	TRBJ2-1	NA	TGTGCCACCAGCATCGGCCTAGCGGGAGATGAGCAGTTCTTC	CATSIGLAGDEQFF
13	NA	TRBV27	TRBJ2-7	once	TGTGCCAGCACCAAGGGCCGCGGAGGTGAGCAGTACTTC	CASTKGRGGEQYF
15	NA	TRBV5-4	TRBJ2-7	NA	TGTGCCAGCAGCTACAACGGATGGGGGAGCCACGAGCAGTACTTC	CASSYNGWGSHEQYF
14	NA	TRBV18	TRBJ1-1	NA	TGTGCCAGCTCACCGCAGGGATTTGGTACTGAAGCTTTCTTT	CASSPQGFGTEAFF
12	NA	TRBV7-9	TRBJ1-1	NA	TGTGCCAGCAGCTTAGAAAGCAGGGAAGCTTTCTTT	CASSLESREAFF
12	NA	TRBV7-9	TRBJ1-2	NA	TGTGCCAGCAGCTTAATACAACCGTACTACACCTTC	CASSLIQPYYTF
15	TRBD1	TRBV7-8	TRBJ1-3	large	TGTGCCAGCAGCAACCACAGGGGAACTGGAAACACCATATATTTT	CASSNHRGTGNTIYF
15	TRBD1	TRBV28	TRBJ1-2	many	TGTGCCAGCAGTTTATCCCCGGACAGGGTCAGTGGCTACACCTTC	CASSLSPDRVSGYTF
15	TRBD1	TRBV7-2	TRBJ2-5	NA	TGTGCCAGCAGCTTGGACAGGGGTTGGGGAGAGACCCAGTACTTC	CASSLDRGWGETQYF
15	TRBD1	TRBV7-6	TRBJ2-7	NA	TGTGCCAGCAGCCCAGGGACAGGGGGCGCGTACGAGCAGTACTTC	CASSPGTGGAYEQYF
17	NA	TRBV13	TRBJ1-4	NA	TGTGCCAGCAGCTTGGCCGGGACGGACAACGAAGGTGAAAAACTGTTTTTT	CASSLAGTDNEGEKLFF
15	TRBD2	TRBV10-3	TRBJ2-3	NA	TGTGCCACCCTAGACGGGACTAGCGGCACAGATACGCAGTATTTT	CATLDGTSGTDTQYF
14	NA	TRBV5-1	TRBJ1-5	many	TGCGCCAGCAGCTTGTCTTCCGGGACTCAGCCCCAGCATTTT	CASSLSSGTQPQHF
14	NA	TRBV7-6	TRBJ2-7	NA	TGTGCCAGCAGTCCGTCGCGGTGGGCCTACGAGCAGTACTTC	CASSPSRWAYEQYF
15	NA	TRBV27	TRBJ1-1	NA	TGTGCCAGCAGTTTATATGGCTCCCCGAACACTGAAGCTTTCTTT	CASSLYGSPNTEAFF
13	NA	TRBV6-6	TRBJ1-4	NA	TGTGCCAGCAGGAGACTGCTGAATGAAAAACTGTTTTTT	CASRRLLNEKLFF
17	NA	TRBV9	TRBJ1-1	many	TGTGCCAGCAGCGTAGTTAACAGGGTGGGCGCGAACACTGAAGCTTTCTTT	CASSVVNRVGANTEAFF
15	TRBD2	TRBV7-9	TRBJ2-7	NA	TGTGCCAGCAGCTTAAATACGGGAGGGCCGAAGGAGCAGTACTTC	CASSLNTGGPKEQYF
15	TRBD1	TRBV19	TRBJ1-4	many	TGTGCCAGTAGTCTAACAGGGGCAAGGAATGAAAAACTGTTTTTT	CASSLTGARNEKLFF
16	TRBD2	TRBV27	TRBJ2-7	NA	TGTGCCAGCAGTTTGCTAGCGGGACTTAGCTCCTACGAGCAGTACTTC	CASSLLAGLSSYEQYF
16	NA	TRBV4-1	TRBJ1-1	NA	TGCGCCAGCAGCCAATGGGCAGGGTTACGGGGCACTGAAGCTTTCTTT	CASSQWAGLRGTEAFF
15	TRBD2	TRBV27	TRBJ2-7	few	TGTGCCAGCAGTTTATTCGGGAGGGGCTCCTACGAGCAGTACTTC	CASSLFGRGSYEQYF
18	NA	TRBV28	TRBJ1-2	once	TGTGCCAGCAGTTTAGAGCTTACGTCGCAGATTCTTAACTATGGCTACACCTTC	CASSLELTSQILNYGYTF